One and the same sample provided the 10 T cell receptor beta chains below, sequenced in a study of vaccination effects on CD4 cells after COVID-19. Their recognized antigens are unknown. The ViraFEST assay expanded antigen-specific CD4+ T cells with viral peptide pools before sequencing. Investigators separated out CD4+ T cells once around 10 days of culture had passed. Vaccination of participants consisted of two doses of either the BNT162b2 or mRNA-1273 vaccine. Data came from immunoSEQ multiplex PCR; TCRdb stores just in-frame clones and leaves some out. The sample includes some 30,000 clones, around 82% seen only once; the top ten take about 1.6%. This sample comprised CD4+ T cells from PBMCs cultured with HCoV-NL63 spike peptides, obtained after COVID-19 vaccination. These receptors came from a human donor who received a COVID-19 vaccine. Some clones in this sample may be carry-over from other donors' samples.

The V and J genes are TRBV5-4 and TRBJ2-5; TRBD1 aligns across 12 bases. The J segment lost 5 bases and the V segment lost 4 bases, leaving 9 bases of the junction unmatched. Germline-derived CDR1 and CDR2 are SGHNT and YYREEE (reference sequence). There are 16 residues in the CDR3. The CDR3, as DNA: TGTGCCAGCAGCCATGGCCGGGACAGGGGGCAGGAGACCCAGTACTTC. Translated, it gives CASSHGRDRGQETQYF.

The genes are TRBV6-5 and TRBJ2-4; weak D call: TRBD1 (5 bases). CDR1 is MNHEY and CDR2 is SVGAGI in the germline V gene. This CDR3 comprises 14 residues. V lost 7 bases, J lost 0 bases, and 10 bases lay in between. CDR3 in DNA: TGTGCCAGCATCCCCGACAGAGCCAAAAACATTCAGTACTTC. Translation gives CASIPDRAKNIQYF.

The chain employs TRBV6-5 and TRBJ1-5; D might be TRBD1 (5 bases). Germline values: CDR1 MNHEY, CDR2 SVGAGI. CDR3 length: 12 amino acids. Trimming removed 6 bases at V and 12 bases at J, with 15 bases between. The CDR3 DNA reads as TGTGCCAGCAGGACAGCTAGTTTCTTCCAGCATTTT. This codes for CASRTASFFQHF.

The rearrangement joins TRBV5-1 to TRBJ2-2; 7 positions match TRBD1. The V gene end was trimmed by 4 bases and the J gene end by 0 bases; junction bases not matched to a gene: 6. The germline gives CDR1 SGHRS, CDR2 YFSETQ. CDR3 length equals 16 residues. The CDR3 sequence: CASSALQGSNTGELFF. Here the CDR3 DNA reads TGCGCCAGCAGCGCCCTACAGGGGTCGAACACCGGGGAGCTGTTTTTT.

The chain couples TRBV7-9 to TRBJ2-1; 9 bases match TRBD1. V lost 4 bases to trimming and J lost 3 bases; unmatched junction nucleotides: 4. CDR3 length: 15 amino acids. CDR1 and CDR2 (germline): SEHNR, FQNEAQ (reference sequence). CDR3 loop: CASSSRTGVYNEQFF. The CDR3 DNA is TGTGCCAGCAGCTCTCGGACAGGGGTCTACAATGAGCAGTTCTTC.

This clone turned up a few times. The chain employs TRBV12-3 or TRBV12-4 and TRBJ2-7; a possible D gene is TRBD2 (6 bases). Trimming took off 5 bases at V and 4 bases at J, with 6 bases between the two ends. CDR3 length: 11 amino acids. The CDR3 region has the DNA TGTGCCAGCAGTCGGGGGTACGAGCAGTACGTC. Translation: CASSRGYEQYV.

This clone was observed once. This rearrangement joins TRBV2 to TRBJ1-5; 11 nucleotides line up with TRBD1. The CDR3 covers 14 residues. The germline gives CDR1 SNHLY, CDR2 FYNNEI. J was trimmed by 9 bases and V by 7 bases; bases with no gene match: 8. The CDR3 here is CASTHGTGGRPQHF. The CDR3 DNA sequence: TGTGCCAGCACCCACGGGACAGGGGGAAGGCCCCAGCATTTT.

The chain is built from TRBV7-8 and TRBJ2-7; 10 bases agree with TRBD2. The ends lost 3 bases at V and 0 bases at J; junction bases unmatched: 14. The CDR3 totals 19 residues. Germline assignment: CDR1 SGHVS and CDR2 FQNEAQ. For the CDR3, the DNA is TGTGCCAGCAGCTTGGAACTTCTCTCTAGCGGGGGAAGCTCCTACGAGCAGTACGTC. Its protein product is CASSLELLSSGGSSYEQYV.

The gene calls are TRBV6-5 and TRBJ2-5, with 10 bases that match TRBD2. The CDR3 is 14 residues long. V trimming: 6 bases; J trimming: 2 bases; junction bases outside the gene matches: 3. CDR1 and CDR2 from the germline V gene are MNHEY and SVGAGI. As DNA, the CDR3 is TGTGCCAGCAGGGTTAGCGGGGGGCAAGAGACCCAGTACTTC. Protein sequence: CASRVSGGQETQYF.

Sample share makes this clone medium-sized. The rearrangement uses TRBV3-1 (or the pseudogene TRBV3-2) and TRBJ2-2; tentative D call: TRBD1 (5 bases). With 4 bases removed from V and 6 bases from J, the gap between germline ends came to 12 bases. This CDR3 is built from 14 residues. Germline V gene sequence: CDR1 LGHDT, CDR2 YNNKEL (reference sequence). As DNA, the CDR3 is TGTGCCAGCAGCCGGGTGTCAGGGTCCGGGGAGCTGTTTTTT. Residues: CASSRVSGSGELFF.